One sample yielded the 21 T cell receptor beta chains listed below, sequenced in a study of cytomegalovirus exposure and HLA in healthy donors. Primers: 60 Vbeta forward and 13 Jbeta reverse. Sequencing used immunoSEQ multiplex PCR; TCRdb keeps in-frame clones, though not all of them. The table lists about 180,000 clones, 75% to 85% of them singletons, with 2% to 3% in the top ten. The sample was PBMCs. Receptors originate from a woman in her thirties in good health and CMV-seropositive.

This rearrangement joins TRBV5-1 to TRBJ2-3; 8 nucleotides agree with TRBD2. V dropped 0 bases and J dropped 6; count of bases not matched to a gene: 6. This CDR3 region has 15 residues. The germline CDR1 and CDR2 sequences are SGHRS and YFSETQ. As DNA, the CDR3 is TGCGCCAGCAGCTTGGGCGGGGGGACGAGGGATACGCAGTATTTT. Encoded protein: CASSLGGGTRDTQYF.

The chain combines TRBV28 with TRBJ1-5, with TRBD1 matching over 8 bases. V shed 5 bases and J 6 bases; nucleotides not matched to a gene: 3. The germline gives CDR1 MDHEN, CDR2 SYDVKM. The CDR3 is 13 amino acids. Written as DNA, the CDR3 is TGTGCCAGCAGTAACACAGGGGGTCAGCCCCAGCATTTT. Encoded protein: CASSNTGGQPQHF.

The chain combines TRBV18 with TRBJ1-2, with D possibly TRBD1 on 6 matching bases. The germline V gene encodes CDR1 KGHSH and CDR2 LQKENI. The CDR3 totals 14 residues. V was pared by 1 base and J by 6 bases, with 12 bases between. In DNA, the CDR3 is TGTGCCAGCTCACCACGGGGGGGCGTCGATGGCTACACCTTC. Residues: CASSPRGGVDGYTF. The whole variable domain, remainder taken from reference TRBV18 and TRBJ1-2, is NAGVMQNPRHLVRRRGQEARLRCSPMKGHSHVYWYRQLPEEGLKFMVYLQKENIIDESGMPKERFSAEFPKEGPSILRIQQVVRGDSAAYFCASSPRGGVDGYTFGSGTRLTVV.

The chain links TRBV30 to TRBJ1-6; a weak D match, TRBD1 (5 bases). Trimming cost V 4 bases and J 8 bases, with 12 bases left between them. Germline CDR1 and CDR2: GTSNPN and SVGIG (reference sequence). The CDR3 consists of 13 residues. CDR3 region: CAWNQGQDSPLHF. Written as DNA, the CDR3 is TGTGCCTGGAATCAGGGTCAAGATTCACCCCTCCACTTT.

This chain connects TRBV7-9 to TRBJ2-5; 7 bases fit TRBD1. The CDR3 consists of 14 residues. Trimming cost V 10 bases and J 1 base; bases outside gene matches: 9. Germline CDR1 is SEHNR and CDR2 is FQNEAQ (reference sequence). The chain's CDR3 is CATSGQQFQETQYF. The CDR3 DNA reads TGTGCCACCTCGGGACAGCAGTTCCAAGAGACCCAGTACTTC.

This clone was counted between two and nine times. The CDR3 nucleotides read TGCGCCAGCAGTGACGGGACAGGGTTGGGCCCCTATGGCTACACCTTC. Translating it yields CASSDGTGLGPYGYTF. This rearrangement joins TRBV10-2 to TRBJ1-2, with 9 bases matching TRBD1. Per germline, CDR1 WSHSY and CDR2 SAAADI. The CDR3 spans 16 residues. Trimming at V came to 3 bases and at J to 4 bases, leaving 9 bases not matched to a gene.

CDR3 in amino acids: CASSFQRGSTDTQYF. CDR3 coding DNA: TGTGCCAGCAGTTTTCAGCGGGGGAGCACAGATACGCAGTATTTT. The rearrangement joins TRBV6-5 to TRBJ2-3, with 8 positions matching TRBD2. V trimming: 4 bases; J trimming: 0 bases; junction bases outside the gene matches: 3. Germline lookup yields CDR1 MNHEY and CDR2 SVGAGI. The CDR3 contains 15 residues.

This chain uses TRBV11-2 with TRBJ2-7; D is unclear. The CDR3 totals 13 residues. Deletions cut 1 base from V and 1 base from J, with 5 bases between. CDR1 is SGHAT and CDR2 is FQNNGV in the germline V gene. The CDR3 reads CASSLGSSYEQYF. Written as DNA, the CDR3 is TGTGCCAGCAGCTTAGGGAGTTCCTACGAGCAGTACTTC.

The chain joins TRBV15 to TRBJ2-3; 9 bases line up with TRBD1. V shed 4 bases and J 4 bases; nucleotides not matched to a gene: 12. The CDR3 loop spans 17 amino acids. Looked up from germline, CDR1 is LNHNV and CDR2 is YYDKDF (reference sequence). The CDR3 sequence is CATSTIHTGGEADTQYF. The CDR3 DNA is TGTGCCACCAGCACCATACACACAGGGGGCGAGGCAGATACGCAGTATTTT.

The V call is TRBV10-1, the J call TRBJ2-1, with 7 bases aligning to TRBD2. V dropped 4 bases and J dropped 5; count of bases not matched to a gene: 11. Germline V gene sequence: CDR1 WNHNN, CDR2 SYGVQD (reference sequence). This CDR3 has 16 residues. In DNA, the CDR3 is TGCGCCAGCAGTGGAGGCCCCGGGGGGAGTCACAATGAGCAGTTCTTC. The encoded protein is CASSGGPGGSHNEQFF.

CDR3 coding DNA: TGCGCCAGCAGCCAACCCGGGGGTAGGTACAATGAGCAGTTCTTC. As protein: CASSQPGGRYNEQFF. The gene calls are TRBV4-1 and TRBJ2-1; TRBD2 might be the D (6 bases). The CDR3 is made up of 15 amino acids. Germline V lookup: CDR1 MGHRA, CDR2 YSYEKL. Trimming stripped 2 bases from V and 4 bases from J, with 12 bases between.

This clone appeared a single time. This chain connects TRBV4-3 to TRBJ1-4; D remains unclear. The length of the CDR3 is 15 residues. Trimming pared 1 base from V and 7 bases from J, leaving 13 bases between. The germline V gene has CDR1 LGHNA and CDR2 YSLEER. CDR3 sequence: CASSQASGFGEKLFF. CDR3 nucleotides: TGCGCCAGCAGCCAAGCTTCCGGGTTCGGTGAAAAACTGTTTTTT.

A few counts support this clone. The chain couples TRBV7-8 to TRBJ1-2; 7 bases align to TRBD1. CDR1 is SGHVS, CDR2 FQNEAQ, per germline. The ends lost 5 bases at V and 3 bases at J; junction bases unmatched: 6. The CDR3 extends over 14 amino acids. The CDR3, as DNA: TGTGCCAGCAGCCTAACAGGGGAGGACTATGGCTACACCTTC. Its translation: CASSLTGEDYGYTF.

V gene TRBV2 combines with J gene TRBJ1-6; tentatively, D is TRBD1 (5 bases). This CDR3 has 15 residues. In germline, CDR1 is SNHLY, CDR2 FYNNEI. V gave up 1 base and J gave up 9 bases, with 13 bases separating them. The CDR3 DNA reads as TGTGCCAGCAGTGAAGGGTTGGGGCTCGGTTCACCCCTCCACTTT. Protein sequence: CASSEGLGLGSPLHF.

The table lists this clone with a count of one. The chain couples TRBV6-5 to TRBJ1-6, with D hard to call. Germline-derived CDR1 and CDR2 are MNHEY and SVGAGI. The ends were cut back, 7 bases at V and 10 bases at J, with 14 bases in the middle. The CDR3 sequence is 13 residues long. The CDR3 region has the DNA TGTGCCAGCACCCGCGTGGCGGGGTCACCCCTCCACTTT. This codes for CASTRVAGSPLHF.

V is TRBV5-6 and J is TRBJ2-5; D uncertain. The CDR3 has 14 amino acids. Germline V lookup: CDR1 SGHDT, CDR2 YYEEEE. Trimming took 1 base from V and 1 from J, leaving 8 bases between them. The CDR3 DNA sequence: TGTGCCAGCAGCTTGCCGGAGTTCCAAGAGACCCAGTACTTC. The encoded protein is CASSLPEFQETQYF.

Turning to this clone: Germline and junction disagree at one end, which may indicate a read error. This sequence joins TRBV2 and TRBJ2-1; D call uncertain. Germline V CDR1 and CDR2: SNHLY, FYNNEI. The length of the CDR3 is 12 residues. Here the CDR3 DNA reads TGTGCCAGCAGTGAAGCATACAGTGAGCAGTTCTTC. This codes for CASSEAYSEQFF.

The CDR3 DNA sequence: TGTGCCAGTAGTGAACTAAGCAATGAGCAGTTCTTC. Residues: CASSELSNEQFF. The rearrangement links TRBV19 to TRBJ2-1; D is unresolved. Trimming pared 5 bases from V and 6 bases from J, leaving 8 bases between. The CDR3 extends over 12 amino acids. CDR1 is LNHDA, CDR2 SQIVND, per germline (reference sequence).

The CDR3 protein is CASSSLSGSPLHF. The CDR3 DNA reads as TGTGCCAGCAGCTCCCTAAGTGGTTCACCCCTCCACTTT. The chain recombines TRBV5-6 with TRBJ1-6, with no clear D. V was pared by 3 bases and J by 9 bases, with 10 bases between. This CDR3 is 13 amino acids long. Germline assignment: CDR1 SGHDT and CDR2 YYEEEE. Combining the CDR3 with reference TRBV5-6 and TRBJ1-6 gives the whole variable domain DAGVTQSPTHLIKTRGQQVTLRCSPKSGHDTVSWYQQALGQGPQFIFQYYEEEERQRGNFPDRFSGHQFPNYSSELNVNALLLGDSALYLCASSSLSGSPLHFGNGTRLTVT.

The chain has TRBV14 and TRBJ1-6, with TRBD1 matching over 8 bases. Germline lookup yields CDR1 SGHDN and CDR2 FVKESK. CDR3 length: 15 amino acids. V lost 1 base to trimming and J lost 8 bases; unmatched junction nucleotides: 4. This CDR3 reads CASSQGTGRYSPLHF. Here the CDR3 DNA reads TGTGCCAGCAGCCAAGGGACAGGGAGGTATTCACCCCTCCACTTT.

V gene TRBV6-5 combines with J gene TRBJ2-7, with TRBD2 matching over 14 bases. CDR1 MNHEY and CDR2 SVGAGI come from the germline V gene. V lost 9 bases to trimming and J lost 6 bases; unmatched junction nucleotides: 7. This CDR3 comprises 14 residues. The DNA of the CDR3 is TGTGCCAGGTGGCGACTAGCGGGGGGGGTCGAGCAGTACTTC. Protein sequence: CARWRLAGGVEQYF.